This T cell receptor beta chain was captured in a study of cytomegalovirus exposure and HLA in healthy donors. Study context: One earlier analysis, a look at around 180 million T cells, found more than 100 million unique TCR beta sequences.

It was with 60 Vbeta and 13 Jbeta primers that the PCR ran. The protocol was immunoSEQ multiplex PCR, while the TCRdb copy is restricted to in-frame clones and leaves out a portion. This repertoire shows 150,000 or so clones, 84% found once; its top ten account for around 0.98%. Points from the study as a whole: TCR beta V segments were, for the most part, productive about 87% or about 30% of the time in an earlier analysis. In a later analysis, compared with equally common non-associated chains, HLA-associated beta chains were more expanded. From TCR beta sequences, most subjects' HLA-A and HLA-B alleles were reportedly predicted accurately.

Points on this clone: Its antigen is undetermined.

The ends were cut back, 1 base at V and 15 bases at J, with 13 bases in the middle. The CDR3 is made up of 12 amino acids. Looked up from germline, CDR1 is LNHNV and CDR2 is YYDKDF (reference sequence). V and J are TRBV15 and TRBJ2-1, with D maybe TRBD2 (6 bases). The sequence was obtained from a man aged 25-40 years in good health and CMV-seronegative. The source material was PBMCs. DNA for the CDR3: TGTGCCACCAGCAGAGGTTCCGGGAGCACGTTCTTC. The encoded protein is CATSRGSGSTFF. Variable domain in full (rest from reference TRBV15 and TRBJ2-1): DAMVIQNPRYQVTQFGKPVTLSCSQTLNHNVMYWYQQKSSQAPKLLFHYYDKDFNNEADTPDNFQSRRPNTSFCFLDIRSPGLGDTAMYLCATSRGSGSTFFGPGTRLTVL.